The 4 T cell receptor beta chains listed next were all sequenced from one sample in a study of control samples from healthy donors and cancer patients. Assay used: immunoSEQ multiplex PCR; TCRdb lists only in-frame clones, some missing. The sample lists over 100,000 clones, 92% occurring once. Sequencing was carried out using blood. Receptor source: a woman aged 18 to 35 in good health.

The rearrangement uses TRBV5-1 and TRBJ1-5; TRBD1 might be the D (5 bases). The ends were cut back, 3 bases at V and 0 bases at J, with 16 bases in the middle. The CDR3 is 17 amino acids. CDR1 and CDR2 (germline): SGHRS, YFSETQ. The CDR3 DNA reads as TGCGCCAGCAGCTGGGAGGGACCGTCCTATAGCAATCAGCCCCAGCATTTT. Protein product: CASSWEGPSYSNQPQHF.

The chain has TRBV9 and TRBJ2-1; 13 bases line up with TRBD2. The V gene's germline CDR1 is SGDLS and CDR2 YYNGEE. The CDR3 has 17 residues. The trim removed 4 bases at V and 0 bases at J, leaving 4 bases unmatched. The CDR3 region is CASSKLAGGISYNEQFF. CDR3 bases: TGTGCCAGCAGCAAACTAGCGGGAGGGATCTCCTACAATGAGCAGTTCTTC.

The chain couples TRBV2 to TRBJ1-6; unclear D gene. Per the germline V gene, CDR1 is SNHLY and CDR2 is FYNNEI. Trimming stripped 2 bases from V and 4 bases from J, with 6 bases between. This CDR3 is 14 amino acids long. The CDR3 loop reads CASSEPVYNSPLHF. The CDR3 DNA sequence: TGTGCCAGCAGTGAACCGGTATATAATTCACCCCTCCACTTT.

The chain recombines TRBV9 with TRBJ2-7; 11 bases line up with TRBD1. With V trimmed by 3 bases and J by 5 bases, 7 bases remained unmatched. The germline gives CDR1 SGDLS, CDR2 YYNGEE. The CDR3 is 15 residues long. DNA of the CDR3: TGTGCCAGCAGCGCCTCCGGGACAGGGGGAAACGAGCAGTACTTC. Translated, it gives CASSASGTGGNEQYF.